This is a list of T cell receptor beta chains from one sample in a study of cytomegalovirus exposure and HLA in healthy donors. Sequenced by immunoSEQ multiplex PCR; TCRdb stores in-frame clones only, minus some. Of 200,000 to 250,000 clones listed, over 80% are singletons. Sequencing was performed on PBMCs. All receptors come from a boy aged 2 to 10 in good health and CMV-seronegative. The CDR3 runs from the conserved cysteine through the conserved F or W. Each record gives: CDR3 protein, CDR3 DNA, D gene, V gene, clone size, J gene. D genes are given only for firm matches. Clone size appears in some rows only: once, few, many, or a class for an expanded clone.

CDR3aa: CASRTRGGTGELFF
CDR3nt: TGTGCCAGTAGGACGAGGGGGGGCACCGGGGAGCTGTTTTTT
d_gene: .
v_gene: TRBV19
abundance: .
j_gene: TRBJ2-2

CDR3aa: CASSQVAGGTDTQYF
CDR3nt: TGTGCCAGCAGCCAAGTAGCGGGGGGCACAGATACGCAGTATTTT
d_gene: TRBD2
v_gene: TRBV4-2
abundance: .
j_gene: TRBJ2-3

CDR3aa: CASRLQDSSVGYGYTF
CDR3nt: TGCGCCAGCAGGCTTCAGGACAGTTCGGTTGGCTATGGCTACACCTTC
d_gene: .
v_gene: TRBV5-1
abundance: .
j_gene: TRBJ1-2

CDR3aa: CASSLVPGGTGELFF
CDR3nt: TGTGCTAGCAGCTTAGTACCAGGGGGCACCGGGGAGCTGTTTTTT
d_gene: TRBD1
v_gene: TRBV7-7
abundance: .
j_gene: TRBJ2-2

CDR3aa: CASSLAVQGLQETQYF
CDR3nt: TGTGCCAGCAGCTTAGCTGTACAGGGGCTACAAGAGACCCAGTACTTC
d_gene: TRBD1
v_gene: TRBV7-8
abundance: .
j_gene: TRBJ2-5

CDR3aa: CASSQDRGSWETQYF
CDR3nt: TGCGCCAGCAGCCAAGATAGGGGGTCATGGGAGACCCAGTACTTC
d_gene: .
v_gene: TRBV4-1
abundance: few
j_gene: TRBJ2-5

CDR3aa: CAWSVGGGIQPQHF
CDR3nt: TGTGCCTGGAGTGTTGGGGGGGGCATTCAGCCCCAGCATTTT
d_gene: .
v_gene: TRBV30
abundance: .
j_gene: TRBJ1-5

CDR3aa: CASGYRGRIGNTIYF
CDR3nt: TGTGCCAGCGGGTACAGGGGGCGGATCGGAAACACCATATATTTT
d_gene: TRBD1
v_gene: TRBV7-2
abundance: .
j_gene: TRBJ1-3

CDR3aa: CASSPRQGGYGYTF
CDR3nt: TGTGCCAGTAGCCCCCGGCAGGGCGGCTATGGCTACACCTTC
d_gene: .
v_gene: TRBV19
abundance: .
j_gene: TRBJ1-2

CDR3aa: CASSWGPSYNEQFF
CDR3nt: TGTGCCAGTAGTTGGGGGCCCTCCTACAATGAGCAGTTCTTC
d_gene: .
v_gene: TRBV19
abundance: .
j_gene: TRBJ2-1

CDR3aa: CASSYHRLGRGYGYTF
CDR3nt: TGTGCCAGCAGTTATCACAGACTGGGGAGGGGGTATGGCTACACCTTC
d_gene: .
v_gene: TRBV6-5
abundance: .
j_gene: TRBJ1-2

CDR3aa: CASSLGTGQPQHF
CDR3nt: TGTGCCAGCAGCTTGGGGACGGGGCAGCCCCAGCATTTT
d_gene: .
v_gene: TRBV5-6
abundance: .
j_gene: TRBJ1-5

CDR3aa: CSVEETPNTGELFF
CDR3nt: TGCAGCGTTGAAGAGACACCTAACACCGGGGAGCTGTTTTTT
d_gene: .
v_gene: TRBV29-1
abundance: .
j_gene: TRBJ2-2

CDR3aa: CASSERTDYGYTF
CDR3nt: TGCGCCAGCAGCGAACGGACAGACTATGGCTACACCTTC
d_gene: .
v_gene: TRBV5-1
abundance: .
j_gene: TRBJ1-2

CDR3aa: CASFYRGPSTGELFF
CDR3nt: TGTGCCAGCTTCTATAGGGGGCCTTCCACCGGGGAGCTGTTTTTT
d_gene: TRBD1
v_gene: TRBV6-1
abundance: .
j_gene: TRBJ2-2

CDR3aa: CASSGDRGYSPLHF
CDR3nt: TGCGCCAGCAGCGGAGACAGGGGGTATTCACCCCTCCACTTT
d_gene: TRBD1
v_gene: TRBV5-1
abundance: .
j_gene: TRBJ1-6

CDR3aa: CASRRQGPYNEQFF
CDR3nt: TGTGCCAGCAGACGACAGGGCCCCTACAATGAGCAGTTCTTC
d_gene: TRBD1
v_gene: TRBV6-5
abundance: once
j_gene: TRBJ2-1

CDR3aa: CASSASGVRTEAFF
CDR3nt: TGTGCCAGCAGTGCGTCGGGAGTCAGGACTGAAGCTTTCTTT
d_gene: .
v_gene: TRBV2
abundance: few
j_gene: TRBJ1-1

CDR3aa: CASSARGPTEAFF
CDR3nt: TGTGCCAGCAGTGCCAGGGGGCCAACTGAAGCTTTCTTT
d_gene: TRBD1
v_gene: TRBV6-4
abundance: .
j_gene: TRBJ1-1

CDR3aa: CASSSQLRGQPQHF
CDR3nt: TGTGCCAGTAGTTCACAACTAAGAGGGCAGCCCCAGCATTTT
d_gene: .
v_gene: TRBV19
abundance: few
j_gene: TRBJ1-5

CDR3aa: CASIPGLAGEGCTDTQYF
CDR3nt: TGTGCCAGCATCCCGGGACTAGCGGGAGAGGGCTGCACAGATACGCAGTATTTT
d_gene: .
v_gene: TRBV21-1
abundance: .
j_gene: TRBJ2-3

CDR3aa: CASSELKDYGYPF
CDR3nt: TGTGCCAGCAGTGAACTTAAGGACTATGGCTACCCCTTC
d_gene: .
v_gene: TRBV25-1
abundance: .
j_gene: TRBJ1-2

CDR3aa: CASSLGLLAGSHDTGELFF
CDR3nt: TGTGCCAGCAGCCTAGGGCTGCTAGCGGGGTCCCATGACACCGGGGAGCTGTTTTTT
d_gene: TRBD2
v_gene: TRBV14
abundance: .
j_gene: TRBJ2-2

CDR3aa: CASSSPTGGRNTIYF
CDR3nt: TGTGCCAGCAGCTCCCCAACTGGAGGGAGGAACACCATATATTTT
d_gene: .
v_gene: TRBV13
abundance: once
j_gene: TRBJ1-3

CDR3aa: CASSFLGADTQHF
CDR3nt: TGTGCCAGCAGCTTTCTGGGGGCAGATACGCAGCATTTT
d_gene: .
v_gene: TRBV7-9
abundance: .
j_gene: TRBJ1-5

CDR3aa: CASSPRGGSIHTEAFF
CDR3nt: TGTGCCAGCAGCCCGAGGGGGGGGAGTATCCACACTGAAGCTTTCTTT
d_gene: .
v_gene: TRBV7-9
abundance: .
j_gene: TRBJ1-1

CDR3aa: CASSMTQGGLEKLFF
CDR3nt: TGTGCCAGTAGTATGACGCAGGGAGGGCTCGAAAAACTGTTTTTT
d_gene: .
v_gene: TRBV19
abundance: .
j_gene: TRBJ1-4

CDR3aa: CASSADRNTEAFF
CDR3nt: TGTGCCAGTAGTGCGGACAGGAACACTGAAGCTTTCTTT
d_gene: .
v_gene: TRBV19
abundance: .
j_gene: TRBJ1-1

CDR3aa: CASSTRTGMTSYNEQFF
CDR3nt: TGTGCCAGCAGCACCAGGACAGGTATGACATCCTACAATGAGCAGTTCTTC
d_gene: TRBD1
v_gene: TRBV7-2
abundance: .
j_gene: TRBJ2-1

CDR3aa: CASSGSTQGDGYTF
CDR3nt: TGTGCCAGCAGTGGGTCAACACAGGGTGATGGCTACACCTTC
d_gene: .
v_gene: TRBV2
abundance: .
j_gene: TRBJ1-2

CDR3aa: CASSLLWGGGLLSYNEQFF
CDR3nt: TGTGCCAGTAGTCTCCTGTGGGGCGGGGGGTTGCTCTCCTACAATGAGCAGTTCTTC
d_gene: TRBD2
v_gene: TRBV19
abundance: .
j_gene: TRBJ2-1

CDR3aa: CASSPRTETSTDTQYF
CDR3nt: TGTGCTAGCAGCCCCCGGACAGAGACTAGCACAGATACGCAGTATTTT
d_gene: .
v_gene: TRBV7-7
abundance: .
j_gene: TRBJ2-3

CDR3aa: CAWSVQGKGEAFF
CDR3nt: TGTGCCTGGAGTGTACAGGGGAAGGGTGAAGCTTTCTTT
d_gene: TRBD1
v_gene: TRBV30
abundance: few
j_gene: TRBJ1-1

CDR3aa: CASSQDPAGAYQETQYF
CDR3nt: TGCGCCAGCAGCCAAGATCCGGCGGGGGCGTACCAAGAGACCCAGTACTTC
d_gene: .
v_gene: TRBV4-1
abundance: .
j_gene: TRBJ2-5

CDR3aa: CSVERRNTGELFF
CDR3nt: TGCAGCGTTGAACGGAGGAACACCGGGGAGCTGTTTTTT
d_gene: .
v_gene: TRBV29-1
abundance: .
j_gene: TRBJ2-2

CDR3aa: CASSLSATGGFQPQHF
CDR3nt: TGTGCCAGCAGTTTATCGGCGACAGGGGGCTTTCAGCCCCAGCATTTT
d_gene: TRBD1
v_gene: TRBV27
abundance: .
j_gene: TRBJ1-5

CDR3aa: CASTYRGDEQFF
CDR3nt: TGTGCCAGCACCTACCGCGGGGATGAGCAGTTCTTC
d_gene: .
v_gene: TRBV7-2
abundance: .
j_gene: TRBJ2-1

CDR3aa: CASSPRDRNTGELFF
CDR3nt: TGTGCCAGCAGCCCCCGGGACAGGAACACCGGGGAGCTGTTTTTT
d_gene: TRBD1
v_gene: TRBV4-2
abundance: few
j_gene: TRBJ2-2

CDR3aa: CASSQDWGPQHF
CDR3nt: TGTGCCAGCAGCCAAGATTGGGGCCCCCAGCATTTT
d_gene: .
v_gene: TRBV4-2
abundance: .
j_gene: TRBJ1-5

CDR3aa: CASSLFFGKGTEAFF
CDR3nt: TGTGCCAGCAGCTTGTTTTTCGGGAAGGGCACTGAAGCTTTCTTT
d_gene: .
v_gene: TRBV5-6
abundance: .
j_gene: TRBJ1-1

CDR3aa: CASSLGGVYNEQFF
CDR3nt: TGTGCCAGCAGCTTGGGCGGAGTCTACAATGAGCAGTTCTTC
d_gene: .
v_gene: TRBV5-4
abundance: once
j_gene: TRBJ2-1

CDR3aa: CASKRRADEKLFF
CDR3nt: TGCGCCAGCAAAAGGAGGGCTGATGAAAAACTGTTTTTT
d_gene: .
v_gene: TRBV5-1
abundance: few
j_gene: TRBJ1-4

CDR3aa: CSGRDRVNTEAFF
CDR3nt: TGCAGCGGGCGGGACAGGGTGAACACTGAAGCTTTCTTT
d_gene: TRBD1
v_gene: TRBV29-1
abundance: few
j_gene: TRBJ1-1

CDR3aa: CASSQVGRTVQETQYF
CDR3nt: TGCGCCAGCAGCCAAGTGGGGCGGACGGTCCAAGAGACCCAGTACTTC
d_gene: .
v_gene: TRBV4-1
abundance: .
j_gene: TRBJ2-5

CDR3aa: CASGLVPGNTIYF
CDR3nt: TGTGCTAGTGGTTTGGTCCCGGGAAACACCATATATTTT
d_gene: .
v_gene: TRBV12-5
abundance: .
j_gene: TRBJ1-3

CDR3aa: CASRWQGRNEQYF
CDR3nt: TGTGCCAGCAGATGGCAGGGAAGGAACGAGCAGTACTTC
d_gene: .
v_gene: TRBV6-5
abundance: .
j_gene: TRBJ2-7

CDR3aa: CASSPGVRDTIYF
CDR3nt: TGTGCCAGCAGCCCAGGGGTCCGAGACACCATATATTTT
d_gene: .
v_gene: TRBV7-9
abundance: .
j_gene: TRBJ1-3

CDR3aa: CASSLPSGVGEQFF
CDR3nt: TGTGCCAGCAGCTTGCCGAGCGGGGTGGGTGAGCAGTTCTTC
d_gene: TRBD2
v_gene: TRBV5-4
abundance: .
j_gene: TRBJ2-1

CDR3aa: CASSGGQDTSEAFF
CDR3nt: TGCGCCAGCAGTGGAGGACAGGATACCTCTGAAGCTTTCTTT
d_gene: TRBD1
v_gene: TRBV5-1
abundance: .
j_gene: TRBJ1-1

CDR3aa: CASRTDRGNLYGYTF
CDR3nt: TGTGCCAGTAGGACGGACAGGGGGAACCTCTATGGCTACACCTTC
d_gene: TRBD1
v_gene: TRBV19
abundance: once
j_gene: TRBJ1-2

CDR3aa: CASSTDSNTEAFF
CDR3nt: TGTGCCAGTAGTACGGACAGCAACACTGAAGCTTTCTTT
d_gene: .
v_gene: TRBV19
abundance: .
j_gene: TRBJ1-1

CDR3aa: CASSHMEGETQYF
CDR3nt: TGTGCCAGCAGTCACATGGAGGGAGAGACCCAGTACTTC
d_gene: .
v_gene: TRBV27
abundance: .
j_gene: TRBJ2-5

CDR3aa: CASSPAGGRETQYF
CDR3nt: TGTGCCAGCAGTCCGGCAGGGGGGCGGGAGACCCAGTACTTC
d_gene: .
v_gene: TRBV6-1
abundance: .
j_gene: TRBJ2-5